Listed below are T cell receptor beta chains from one sample, sequenced in a study of blood T cells in healthy people across ages. Via MiXCR, TCRdb re-called the 5' RACE reads, giving one row per CDR3 protein. The sample lists roughly 790,000 distinct CDR3 sequences, about 42% occurring once. Sequencing was performed on blood. The receptors stem from a woman aged 60-75 years in good health. The CDR3 runs from the conserved cysteine through the conserved F or W. A D gene is named only where the DNA matches it firmly. Expanded clones get a size class; other rows say once, few or many, or leave the size out.

J gene: TRBJ1-5
D gene: NA
clone size: NA
V gene: TRBV20-1
CDR3 protein: CSATSQGYSNQPQHF
CDR3 DNA: TGCAGTGCTACCAGTCAGGGATATAGCAATCAGCCCCAGCATTTT

J gene: TRBJ2-6
D gene: TRBD1
clone size: NA
V gene: TRBV20-1
CDR3 protein: CGATTGQAGANVLTF
CDR3 DNA: TGCGGTGCTACAACGGGACAGGCTGGGGCCAACGTCCTGACTTTC

J gene: TRBJ2-7
D gene: NA
clone size: many
V gene: TRBV7-2
CDR3 protein: CASSSDYEQYF
CDR3 DNA: TGTGCCAGCAGTTCCGACTACGAGCAGTACTTC

J gene: TRBJ1-2
D gene: TRBD1
clone size: few
V gene: TRBV6-5
CDR3 protein: CATHTGDGYTF
CDR3 DNA: TGTGCCACCCATACAGGGGATGGCTACACCTTC

J gene: TRBJ2-1
D gene: NA
clone size: few
V gene: TRBV18
CDR3 protein: CASSPAGDTYEQFF
CDR3 DNA: TGTGCCAGCTCACCAGCTGGGGACACCTATGAGCAGTTCTTC

J gene: TRBJ2-7
D gene: TRBD2
clone size: NA
V gene: TRBV20-1
CDR3 protein: CSARVASGGGGEQYF
CDR3 DNA: TGCAGTGCTCGAGTCGCTAGCGGGGGAGGCGGCGAGCAGTACTTC

J gene: TRBJ2-1
D gene: NA
clone size: many
V gene: TRBV5-1
CDR3 protein: CASSLGQYYRGILYNEQFF
CDR3 DNA: TGCGCCAGCAGCTTGGGGCAGTACTACCGGGGGATCCTATACAATGAGCAGTTCTTC

J gene: TRBJ1-1
D gene: NA
clone size: NA
V gene: TRBV5-1
CDR3 protein: CASSWKKGGGNTEAFF
CDR3 DNA: TGCGCCAGCAGCTGGAAAAAAGGGGGGGGGAACACTGAAGCTTTCTTT

J gene: TRBJ1-4
D gene: TRBD1
clone size: NA
V gene: TRBV2
CDR3 protein: CASRRDRATNEKLFF
CDR3 DNA: TGTGCCAGCAGAAGGGACAGGGCCACCAATGAAAAACTGTTTTTT

J gene: TRBJ2-7
D gene: NA
clone size: NA
V gene: TRBV20-1
CDR3 protein: CSANEGRLSYEQYF
CDR3 DNA: TGCAGTGCTAACGAGGGTCGGCTGTCCTACGAGCAGTACTTC

J gene: TRBJ1-1
D gene: NA
clone size: NA
V gene: TRBV5-1
CDR3 protein: CASSLGPPGYEAFF
CDR3 DNA: TGCGCCAGCAGCTTGGGCCCGCCAGGGTATGAAGCTTTCTTT

J gene: TRBJ2-3
D gene: TRBD1
clone size: NA
V gene: TRBV6-5
CDR3 protein: CASNYRGPTDTQYF
CDR3 DNA: TGTGCCAGCAACTACAGGGGGCCCACAGATACGCAGTATTTT

J gene: TRBJ1-3
D gene: NA
clone size: once
V gene: TRBV7-2
CDR3 protein: CASSLAQAVTGNTIYF
CDR3 DNA: TGTGCCAGCAGCTTAGCGCAGGCCGTAACTGGAAACACCATATATTTT

J gene: TRBJ2-7
D gene: NA
clone size: many
V gene: TRBV7-2
CDR3 protein: CASSLVRSSDFHEQYF
CDR3 DNA: TGTGCCAGCAGCTTAGTTCGGTCTAGCGACTTTCACGAGCAGTACTTC

J gene: TRBJ2-7
D gene: NA
clone size: NA
V gene: TRBV7-2
CDR3 protein: CASSLANGVTYEQYF
CDR3 DNA: TGTGCCAGCAGCTTAGCTAACGGTGTAACCTACGAGCAGTACTTC

J gene: TRBJ2-5
D gene: TRBD2
clone size: NA
V gene: TRBV29-1
CDR3 protein: CSVEGTSGTEETQYF
CDR3 DNA: TGCAGCGTTGAAGGGACTAGCGGGACCGAAGAGACCCAGTACTTC

J gene: TRBJ2-7
D gene: TRBD2
clone size: few
V gene: TRBV6-1
CDR3 protein: CATGTSGRRRWDYEQYF
CDR3 DNA: TGTGCAACCGGGACTAGCGGGAGGAGGCGCTGGGACTACGAGCAGTACTTC

J gene: TRBJ2-5
D gene: NA
clone size: NA
V gene: TRBV2
CDR3 protein: CASSELSVRYF
CDR3 DNA: TGTGCCAGCAGTGAGTTGTCTGTTCGGTACTTC

J gene: TRBJ2-6
D gene: TRBD2
clone size: NA
V gene: TRBV11-2
CDR3 protein: CASRRSGRASSGANVLTF
CDR3 DNA: TGTGCCAGCAGACGGAGCGGGAGGGCTTCCTCTGGGGCCAACGTCCTGACTTTC

J gene: TRBJ2-5
D gene: NA
clone size: many
V gene: TRBV18
CDR3 protein: CASSPDSKETQYF
CDR3 DNA: TGTGCCAGCTCTCCGGACAGTAAAGAGACCCAGTACTTC

J gene: TRBJ2-5
D gene: TRBD1
clone size: NA
V gene: TRBV6-6
CDR3 protein: CASNSLRQGAKTQYF
CDR3 DNA: TGTGCCAGCAATTCCCTCCGACAGGGGGCGAAGACCCAGTACTTC

J gene: TRBJ1-4
D gene: NA
clone size: few
V gene: TRBV20-1
CDR3 protein: CSALQIEGKLFF
CDR3 DNA: TGCAGTGCTCTACAAATAGAGGGAAAACTGTTTTTT

J gene: TRBJ2-3
D gene: TRBD2
clone size: few
V gene: TRBV6-5
CDR3 protein: CASSYGISGGADTQYF
CDR3 DNA: TGTGCCAGCAGTTACGGGATTAGCGGGGGAGCAGATACGCAGTATTTT

J gene: TRBJ2-1
D gene: TRBD2
clone size: few
V gene: TRBV20-1
CDR3 protein: CSARDIAGGPNEQFF
CDR3 DNA: TGCAGTGCTAGAGATATAGCGGGGGGGCCAAATGAGCAGTTCTTC

J gene: TRBJ2-5
D gene: TRBD1
clone size: many
V gene: TRBV29-1
CDR3 protein: CSALTGRSETQYF
CDR3 DNA: TGCAGCGCCCTGACAGGGCGGTCGGAGACCCAGTACTTC

J gene: TRBJ2-3
D gene: NA
clone size: few
V gene: TRBV18
CDR3 protein: CASSPTGPHTDTQYF
CDR3 DNA: TGTGCCAGCTCACCGACAGGTCCCCACACAGATACGCAGTATTTT

J gene: TRBJ2-1
D gene: NA
clone size: few
V gene: TRBV12-3/TRBV12-4
CDR3 protein: CASSHGTPNEQFF
CDR3 DNA: TGTGCCAGCAGTCACGGGACTCCCAATGAGCAGTTCTTC